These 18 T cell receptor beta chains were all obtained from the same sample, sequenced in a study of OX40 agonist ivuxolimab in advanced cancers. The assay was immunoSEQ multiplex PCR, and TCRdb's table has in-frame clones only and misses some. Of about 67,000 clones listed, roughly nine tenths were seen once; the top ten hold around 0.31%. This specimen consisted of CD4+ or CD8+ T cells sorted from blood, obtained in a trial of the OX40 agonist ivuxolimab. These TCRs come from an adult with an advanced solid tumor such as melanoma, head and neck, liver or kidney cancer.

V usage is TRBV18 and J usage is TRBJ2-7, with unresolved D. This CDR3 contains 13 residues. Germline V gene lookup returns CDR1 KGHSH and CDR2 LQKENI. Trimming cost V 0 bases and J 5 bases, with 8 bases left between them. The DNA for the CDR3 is TGTGCCAGCTCACCACCAGGCCGGGACGAGCAGTACTTC. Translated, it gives CASSPPGRDEQYF.

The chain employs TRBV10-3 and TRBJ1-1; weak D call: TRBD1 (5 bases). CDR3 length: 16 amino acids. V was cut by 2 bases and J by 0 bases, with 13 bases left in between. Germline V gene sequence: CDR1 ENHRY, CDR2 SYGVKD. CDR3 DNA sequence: TGTGCCATCAGTGAGAGACAAGGGACTTTGAACACTGAAGCTTTCTTT. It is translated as CAISERQGTLNTEAFF.

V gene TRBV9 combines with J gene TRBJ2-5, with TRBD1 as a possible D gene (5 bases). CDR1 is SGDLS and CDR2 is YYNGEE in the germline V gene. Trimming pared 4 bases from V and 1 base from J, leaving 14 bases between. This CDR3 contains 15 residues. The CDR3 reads CASSLWGAPQETQYF. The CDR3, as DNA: TGTGCCAGCAGCCTTTGGGGCGCTCCCCAAGAGACCCAGTACTTC.

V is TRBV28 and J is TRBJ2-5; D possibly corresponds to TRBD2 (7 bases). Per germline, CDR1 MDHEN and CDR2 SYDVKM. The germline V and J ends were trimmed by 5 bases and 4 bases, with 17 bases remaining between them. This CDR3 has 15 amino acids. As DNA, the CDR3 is TGTGCCAGCAGTACCTACGGGGGGCCGGGAGAGACCCAGTACTTC. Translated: CASSTYGGPGETQYF.

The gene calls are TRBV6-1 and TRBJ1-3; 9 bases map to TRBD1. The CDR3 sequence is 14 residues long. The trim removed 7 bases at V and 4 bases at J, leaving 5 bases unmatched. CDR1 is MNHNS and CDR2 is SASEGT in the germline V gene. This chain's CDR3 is CASKGQGLGNTIYF. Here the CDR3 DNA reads TGTGCCAGCAAGGGACAGGGTTTAGGAAACACCATATATTTT.

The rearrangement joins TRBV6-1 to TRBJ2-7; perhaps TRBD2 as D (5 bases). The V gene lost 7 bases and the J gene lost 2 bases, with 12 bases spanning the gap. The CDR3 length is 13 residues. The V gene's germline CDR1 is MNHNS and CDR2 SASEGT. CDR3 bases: TGTGCCAGCAAGGTGGGAGACCCCTACGAGCAGTACTTC. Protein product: CASKVGDPYEQYF.

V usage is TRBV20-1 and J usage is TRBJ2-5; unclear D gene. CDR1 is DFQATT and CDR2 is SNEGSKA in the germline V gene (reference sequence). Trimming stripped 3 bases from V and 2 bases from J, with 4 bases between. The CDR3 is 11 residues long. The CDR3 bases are TGCAGTGCTAGGGCTCAAGAGACCCAGTACTTC. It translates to CSARAQETQYF.

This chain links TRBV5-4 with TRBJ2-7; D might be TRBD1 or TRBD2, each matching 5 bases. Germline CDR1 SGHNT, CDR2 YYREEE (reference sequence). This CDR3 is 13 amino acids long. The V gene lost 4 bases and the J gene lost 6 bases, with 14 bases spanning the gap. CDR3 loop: CASSGGGTFEQYF. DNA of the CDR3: TGTGCCAGCAGCGGGGGTGGTACGTTCGAGCAGTACTTC.

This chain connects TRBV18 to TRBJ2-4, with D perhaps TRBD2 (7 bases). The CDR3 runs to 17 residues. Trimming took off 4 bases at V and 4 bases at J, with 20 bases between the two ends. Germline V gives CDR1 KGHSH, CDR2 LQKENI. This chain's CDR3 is CASSLYPGGASKNIQYF. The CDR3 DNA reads TGTGCCAGCTCACTCTATCCGGGGGGCGCGTCGAAAAACATTCAGTACTTC.

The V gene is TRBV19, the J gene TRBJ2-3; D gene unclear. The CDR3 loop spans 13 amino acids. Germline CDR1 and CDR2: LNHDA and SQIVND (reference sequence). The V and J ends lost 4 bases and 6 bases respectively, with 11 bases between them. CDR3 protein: CASSTRLGDTQYF. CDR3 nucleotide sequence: TGTGCCAGTAGTACGAGGTTAGGGGATACGCAGTATTTT.

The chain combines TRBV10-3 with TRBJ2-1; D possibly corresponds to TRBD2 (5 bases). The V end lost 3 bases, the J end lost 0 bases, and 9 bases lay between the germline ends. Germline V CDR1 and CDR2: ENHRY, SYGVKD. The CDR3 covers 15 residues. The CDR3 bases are TGTGCCATCAGTGACGGGGTTTACTCCTACAATGAGCAGTTCTTC. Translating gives CAISDGVYSYNEQFF.

The CDR3 loop reads CASSTTGIRQYF. DNA of the CDR3: TGCGCCAGCAGCACTACAGGTATAAGGCAGTACTTC. The chain has TRBV5-1 and TRBJ2-7; D is perhaps TRBD1 (5 bases). Per germline, CDR1 SGHRS and CDR2 YFSETQ. Between the trimmed V and J ends, which lost 4 bases and 9 bases, there was a span of 14 bases. The length of the CDR3 is 12 residues.

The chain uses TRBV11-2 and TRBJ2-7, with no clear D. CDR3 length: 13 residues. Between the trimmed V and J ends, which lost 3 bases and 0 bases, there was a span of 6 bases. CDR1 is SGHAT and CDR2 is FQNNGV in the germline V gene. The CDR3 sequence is CASSFASSYEQYF. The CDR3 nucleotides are TGTGCCAGCAGCTTCGCCAGCTCCTACGAGCAGTACTTC.

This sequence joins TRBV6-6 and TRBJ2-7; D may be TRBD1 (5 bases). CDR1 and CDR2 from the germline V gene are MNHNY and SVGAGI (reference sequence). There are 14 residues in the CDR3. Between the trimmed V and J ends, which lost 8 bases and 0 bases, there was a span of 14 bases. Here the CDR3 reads CASCWTILSYEQYF. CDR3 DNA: TGTGCCAGCTGTTGGACAATTCTCTCCTACGAGCAGTACTTC.

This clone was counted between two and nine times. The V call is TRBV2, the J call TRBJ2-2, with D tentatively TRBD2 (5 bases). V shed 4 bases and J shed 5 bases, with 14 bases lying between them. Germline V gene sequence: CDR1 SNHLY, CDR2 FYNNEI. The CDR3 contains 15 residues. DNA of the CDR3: TGTGCCAGCAGTGTGACAACCCCGGGGACCGGGGAGCTGTTTTTT. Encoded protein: CASSVTTPGTGELFF.

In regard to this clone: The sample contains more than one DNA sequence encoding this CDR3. This CDR3 is CASSYGGSSNQPQHF. The CDR3 DNA follows: TGTGCCAGCAGTTACGGAGGGTCCAGCAATCAGCCCCAGCATTTT. This sequence joins TRBV6-5 and TRBJ1-5; D is unresolved. Germline loops: CDR1 MNHEY, CDR2 SVGAGI. Trimming took off 2 bases at V and 1 base at J, with 9 bases between the two ends. The CDR3 sequence is 15 residues long.

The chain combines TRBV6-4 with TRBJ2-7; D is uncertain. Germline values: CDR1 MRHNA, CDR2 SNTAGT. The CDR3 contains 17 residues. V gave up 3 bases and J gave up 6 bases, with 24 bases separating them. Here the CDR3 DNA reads TGTGCCAGCAGTGATGTGAGTTTTAAATCCTTTTTTGGCGAGCAGTACTTC. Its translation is CASSDVSFKSFFGEQYF.

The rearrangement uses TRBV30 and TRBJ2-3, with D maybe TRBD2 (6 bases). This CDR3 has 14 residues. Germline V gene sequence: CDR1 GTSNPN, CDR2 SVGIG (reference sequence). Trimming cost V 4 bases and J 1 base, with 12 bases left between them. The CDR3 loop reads CAWNQRVGTDTQYF. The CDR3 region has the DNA TGTGCCTGGAACCAGCGGGTGGGCACAGATACGCAGTATTTT.